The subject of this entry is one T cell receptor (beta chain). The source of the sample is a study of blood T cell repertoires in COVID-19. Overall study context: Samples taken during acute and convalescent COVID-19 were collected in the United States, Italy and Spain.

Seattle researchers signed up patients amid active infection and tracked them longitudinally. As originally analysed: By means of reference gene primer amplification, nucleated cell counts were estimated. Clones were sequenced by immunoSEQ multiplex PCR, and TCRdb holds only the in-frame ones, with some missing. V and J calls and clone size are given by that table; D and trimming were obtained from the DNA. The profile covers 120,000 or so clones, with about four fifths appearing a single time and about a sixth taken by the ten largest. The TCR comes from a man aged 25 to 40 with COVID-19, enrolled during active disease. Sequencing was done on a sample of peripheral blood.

Here the CDR3 reads CASSYGRTVGNTIYF. The CDR3, as DNA: TGTGCCAGCAGTTATGGTCGGACAGTCGGAAACACCATATATTTT. V usage is TRBV6-2 or TRBV6-3 and J usage is TRBJ1-3, with D maybe TRBD1 (6 bases). This CDR3 is 15 amino acids long. V dropped 3 bases and J dropped 4 bases, with 13 bases sitting between them. Germline V CDR1 and CDR2: MNHEY, SVGEGT.